These T cell receptor beta chains were read from a single sample in a study of cytomegalovirus exposure and HLA in healthy donors. TCRdb's table, derived via immunoSEQ multiplex PCR, lists solely in-frame clones and lacks some. The table records tens of thousands of clones, just under 95% of them present only once. The specimen was PBMCs. These receptors were obtained from a man aged 18 to 35 in good health and CMV-seropositive. The CDR3 runs from the conserved cysteine through the conserved F or W. The D gene is left open where the match is weak. Not all rows give a size; the values are once, few, many and, for expanded clones, a class.

D gene	V gene	J gene	clone size	CDR3 DNA	CDR3 protein
NA	TRBV6-6	TRBJ2-2	NA	TGTGCCAGCAGTCGCCCTGGGGGCCTCACCGGGGAGCTGTTTTTT	CASSRPGGLTGELFF
NA	TRBV7-9	TRBJ1-5	NA	TGTGCCAGCAGCTCCTCTTCCACAGGAGGGTTATCCGGCAATCAGCCCCAGCATTTT	CASSSSSTGGLSGNQPQHF
TRBD1	TRBV6-1	TRBJ1-4	NA	TGTGCCAGCAGTGGGACAGGGTTTGCTAATGAAAAACTGTTTTTT	CASSGTGFANEKLFF
NA	TRBV7-8	TRBJ2-7	NA	TGTGCCAGCAGTCCAGTGATCGACCCCACAGGCGAGCAGTACTTC	CASSPVIDPTGEQYF
TRBD1	TRBV9	TRBJ1-1	once	TGTGCCAGCAGCGTAACTCCGGGACAGGGATTCTCCATGAACACTGAAGCTTTCTTT	CASSVTPGQGFSMNTEAFF
TRBD2	TRBV11-3	TRBJ2-3	NA	TGTGCCAGCAGCTTAGGGGTCAGACTAGCGGCGAGCACAGATACGCAGTATTTT	CASSLGVRLAASTDTQYF
NA	TRBV7-9	TRBJ2-7	NA	TGTGCCAGCAGCCCCCGGGAATCCTACGAGCAGTACTTC	CASSPRESYEQYF
NA	TRBV10-1	TRBJ2-3	NA	TGCGCCAGCAGTTTTCTGGGAGCAGATACGCAGTATTTT	CASSFLGADTQYF
TRBD1	TRBV28	TRBJ2-7	NA	TGTGCCAGCAGTCCAGGGGGTTTAGGCTACGAGCAGTACTTC	CASSPGGLGYEQYF
TRBD1	TRBV28	TRBJ2-7	NA	TGTGCCAGCGGTTTGACAGGGGCCTACGAGCAGTACTTC	CASGLTGAYEQYF
TRBD1	TRBV7-9	TRBJ2-3	NA	TGTGCCAGCAGCTTAGTGTTCGGCAGGGGGCAGGTAGATACGCAGTATTTT	CASSLVFGRGQVDTQYF
TRBD1	TRBV7-2	TRBJ2-7	NA	TGTGCCAGCAGCTTATCAAGGACAGGGGCCTACGAGCAGTACTTC	CASSLSRTGAYEQYF
TRBD1	TRBV4-1	TRBJ1-2	NA	TGCGCCAGCAGCCATCTTTCTACAGGGGGCGTCCAGTACTATGGCTACACCTTC	CASSHLSTGGVQYYGYTF
NA	TRBV28	TRBJ1-1	NA	TGTGCCAGCAGTTTATGGGTCAGGGTGAACACTGAAGCTTTCTTT	CASSLWVRVNTEAFF
TRBD1	TRBV27	TRBJ1-5	once	TGTGCCAGCAGTTTATGGGGGACAGGGGATCAGCCCCAGCATTTT	CASSLWGTGDQPQHF
NA	TRBV7-2	TRBJ1-1	NA	TGTGCCAGCAGCTTAGGGGCCTGGGCTTTCTTT	CASSLGAWAFF
NA	TRBV28	TRBJ1-5	once	TGTGCCAGCAGTTTCTCGCCCTTACAGGAGTCCCAGCATTTT	CASSFSPLQESQHF
NA	TRBV28	TRBJ2-5	NA	TGTGCCAGCAGTTTATGGGGGGGGACAGGAGGCCGAGAGACCCAGTACTTC	CASSLWGGTGGRETQYF
TRBD2	TRBV11-1	TRBJ2-1	NA	TGTGCCAGCAGCTCCCCAGGACTAGGGGTTGACAATGAGCAGTTCTTC	CASSSPGLGVDNEQFF
NA	TRBV29-1	TRBJ1-1	NA	TGCAGCGTTGATAAGAGGAGCACTGAAGCTTTCTTT	CSVDKRSTEAFF
TRBD1	TRBV4-1	TRBJ1-2	once	TGCGCCAGCAGCCCGGCGACAGGGCACTATGGCTACACCTTC	CASSPATGHYGYTF
TRBD1	TRBV29-1	TRBJ1-3	NA	TGCAGCGTGATTCGACAGGGAGACTCTGGAAACACCATATATTTT	CSVIRQGDSGNTIYF
NA	TRBV6-6	TRBJ2-7	NA	TGTGCCAGCAGTTATCTAGAGTTTGATTCCTACGAGCAGTACTTC	CASSYLEFDSYEQYF
NA	TRBV7-9	TRBJ1-3	NA	TGTGCCAGCAGCTTAGTAGCCGGGGTAGGAAACACCATATATTTT	CASSLVAGVGNTIYF
NA	TRBV7-9	TRBJ2-7	NA	TGTGCCAGCAGCCCCGGTTACGAGCAGTACTTC	CASSPGYEQYF
NA	TRBV10-3	TRBJ2-3	NA	TGTGCCTCCCAAGCGGGCAAAGGTTCCACAGATACGCAGTATTTT	CASQAGKGSTDTQYF
NA	TRBV12-5	TRBJ1-2	NA	TGTGCTAGTGGTTTAGGACAGTTCAGGGGCTACACCTTC	CASGLGQFRGYTF
TRBD2	TRBV11-2	TRBJ2-1	NA	TGTGCCAGCGCCCCCGGGACTAGCGGGACCAAGCAGTTCTTC	CASAPGTSGTKQFF
TRBD1	TRBV6-6	TRBJ2-7	NA	TGTGCCAGCGGGCCGCCAGACAGGGGTCCCTACGAGCAGTACTTC	CASGPPDRGPYEQYF
TRBD2	TRBV5-6	TRBJ2-5	NA	TGTGCCAGCAGCTTACCGACTAGCGGGAGTGGAGAGACCCAGTACTTC	CASSLPTSGSGETQYF
NA	TRBV11-2	TRBJ2-1	NA	TGTGCCAGCAGCTTAAGTACTCGAACCTACAATGAGCAGTTCTTC	CASSLSTRTYNEQFF
TRBD2	TRBV5-4	TRBJ2-7	NA	TGTGCCAGCAGCTTGGCCACTAGCGGGAACTTTTACGAGCAGTACTTC	CASSLATSGNFYEQYF
TRBD2	TRBV7-9	TRBJ2-5	NA	TGTGCCAGCAGCCTGAGACTAGCGGGGAAAGAGACCCAGTACTTC	CASSLRLAGKETQYF
NA	TRBV18	TRBJ1-1	NA	TGTGCCAGCTCACCGTCTCTTGAGAATGAAGCTTTCTTT	CASSPSLENEAFF
TRBD1	TRBV7-3	TRBJ2-3	NA	TGTGCCAGCAGCTTAAGCGGTTCGGGCAGGGGGCCGGATACGCAGTATTTT	CASSLSGSGRGPDTQYF
NA	TRBV10-3	TRBJ2-1	NA	TGTGCCATCAGCGCGAGTCCCAATGAGCAGTTCTTC	CAISASPNEQFF
TRBD2	TRBV6-4	TRBJ2-1	NA	TGTGCCAGCAGTGCCGGGACTAGCGGGAGCAATGAGCAGTTCTTC	CASSAGTSGSNEQFF
NA	TRBV28	TRBJ2-2	once	TGTGCCAGCCATTTTGGGGCGCTTGGCACCGGGGAGCTGTTTTTT	CASHFGALGTGELFF
TRBD2	TRBV10-3	TRBJ2-3	NA	TGTGCCATCAGTGGCACTAGCGGGGGTGCAGGTGATACGCAGTATTTT	CAISGTSGGAGDTQYF
TRBD1	TRBV18	TRBJ2-5	NA	TGTGCCAGCTCACCTCGGGACAGTCAAGAGACCCAGTACTTC	CASSPRDSQETQYF
NA	TRBV10-3	TRBJ1-5	NA	TGTGCCATCAGTGAGGGTATGGAGGAGCAGCCCCAGCATTTT	CAISEGMEEQPQHF
NA	TRBV7-2	TRBJ2-7	NA	TGTGCCAGCAGCCCGGAGGGGGGGTCCTACGAGCAGTACTTC	CASSPEGGSYEQYF
TRBD1	TRBV7-3	TRBJ1-2	NA	TGTGCCAGCAGCGGGGACAGAGGGTACCTAGAGCTCAACTATGGCTACACCTTC	CASSGDRGYLELNYGYTF
TRBD1	TRBV11-3	TRBJ2-7	NA	TGTGCCAGCAGCCGCCGGACAGGTACCTACGAGCAGTACTTC	CASSRRTGTYEQYF
TRBD2	TRBV11-2	TRBJ2-7	NA	TGTGCCAGCAGCTTGGTAGCGGGAAAGGAAGAGCAGTACTTC	CASSLVAGKEEQYF
TRBD1	TRBV19	TRBJ2-1	once	TGTGCCAGTAGTGGGACAGGGGTTAATTTCTACAATGAGCAGTTCTTC	CASSGTGVNFYNEQFF
NA	TRBV7-2	TRBJ1-1	NA	TGTGCCAGCAGCTTCGGGGAGGACACTGAAGCTTTCTTT	CASSFGEDTEAFF
TRBD2	TRBV28	TRBJ2-1	NA	TGTGCCAGCAGTTTGGACCATAGCGGGGGTTATTTCTTC	CASSLDHSGGYFF
NA	TRBV19	TRBJ2-7	NA	TGTGCCAGTGCTGTAGGAGGGTCCTACGAGCAGTACTTC	CASAVGGSYEQYF
NA	TRBV5-8	TRBJ1-3	NA	TGTGCCAGCAGCCTAGGGGGATTCTCTGGAAACACCATATATTTT	CASSLGGFSGNTIYF
NA	TRBV19	TRBJ1-3	NA	TGTGCCAGTAGTAACGTACACTCTGGAAACACCATATATTTT	CASSNVHSGNTIYF
TRBD2	TRBV19	TRBJ2-1	NA	TGTGCCAGTAGGGGGACTAGCTCCTCCTACAATGAGCAGTTCTTC	CASRGTSSSYNEQFF
TRBD1	TRBV11-2	TRBJ1-2	NA	TGTGCCAGCAGCCCTTTGACAGGGCGTTTTAACTATGGCTACACCTTC	CASSPLTGRFNYGYTF
NA	TRBV7-9	TRBJ2-3	NA	TGTGCCAGCAGGCGGAGCAGCGGCACAGATACGCAGTATTTT	CASRRSSGTDTQYF
NA	TRBV10-3	TRBJ2-7	NA	TGTGCCAGTCTGTCAAGGGAGTCCGAGCAGTACTTC	CASLSRESEQYF
TRBD2	TRBV29-1	TRBJ2-3	NA	TGCAGCGTCCGCAGGACTAGCGAAGGAGATACGCAGTATTTT	CSVRRTSEGDTQYF
NA	TRBV11-2	TRBJ1-2	NA	TGTGCCAGCAGCTTAGGGGGCGGTCCACAGGGAATGAACGGCTACACCTTC	CASSLGGGPQGMNGYTF